This T cell receptor (beta chain) stems from a study of blood T cell repertoires in COVID-19. Generated by immunoSEQ multiplex PCR, the TCRdb table keeps only in-frame clones and is missing some. The data show around 280,000 clones, approximately 84% seen once. CDR1 and CDR2 from the germline V gene are SGHTA and FQGNSA. The length of the CDR3 is 13 residues. V was pared by 0 bases and J by 5 bases, with 7 bases between. The receptor was isolated from a woman under 40 who had recovered from COVID-19. The sequencing sample was made of peripheral blood. The rearrangement joins TRBV7-2 to TRBJ1-2; the D is unclear. This CDR3 is CASSLAGRYGYTF. The DNA for the CDR3 is TGTGCCAGCAGCTTAGCTGGGAGGTATGGCTACACCTTC.